Below are 20 T cell receptor beta chains sequenced from a single sample in a study of control samples from healthy donors and cancer patients. The assay was immunoSEQ multiplex PCR, and TCRdb's table has in-frame clones only and misses some. The repertoire includes 200,000 to 250,000 clones, around 94% of them detected once, and over 1.2% sits in the top ten. The sample consisted of blood. The receptors were sampled from a middle-aged man in good health.

This chain connects TRBV28 to TRBJ2-4; possible D gene TRBD2, 5 bases. CDR3 length: 16 amino acids. Germline assignment: CDR1 MDHEN and CDR2 SYDVKM. With 8 bases removed from V and 7 bases from J, the gap between germline ends came to 24 bases. Written as DNA, the CDR3 is TGTGCCAGCCGCCAGTTTAGAGGACCGAGGACTAACATTCAGTACTTC. Translation: CASRQFRGPRTNIQYF. Filled out from reference TRBV28 and TRBJ2-4, the complete variable domain reads DVKVTQSSRYLVKRTGEKVFLECVQDMDHENMFWYRQDPGLGLRLIYFSYDVKMKEKGDIPEGYSVSREKKERFSLILESASTNQTSMYLCASRQFRGPRTNIQYFGAGTRLSVL.

The chain carries TRBV4-1 and TRBJ2-7; the match to TRBD1 covers 8 bases. From germline, CDR1 is MGHRA and CDR2 YSYEKL. V gave up 3 bases and J gave up 2 bases; unmatched junction bases: 6. CDR3 length equals 15 residues. CDR3 bases: TGCGCCAGCAGCCAGGGCCCGGGACAGGCCTACGAGCAGTACTTC. Protein product: CASSQGPGQAYEQYF.

The chain has TRBV6-5 and TRBJ2-5; the D is unclear. This CDR3 comprises 13 residues. Germline CDR1 and CDR2: MNHEY and SVGAGI. V was clipped by 5 bases and J by 2 bases, with 9 bases between them. The CDR3 sequence: CASSTVGQETQYF. For the CDR3, the DNA is TGTGCCAGCAGTACCGTGGGACAAGAGACCCAGTACTTC.

In this sample, this clone turned up a few times. The chain combines TRBV30 with TRBJ1-2, with D possibly TRBD1 on 5 matching bases. The CDR3 covers 12 residues. With 2 bases removed from V and 8 bases from J, the gap between germline ends came to 12 bases. Per the germline V gene, CDR1 is GTSNPN and CDR2 is SVGIG (reference sequence). The CDR3 sequence: CAWSIGARGYTF. The CDR3 bases are TGTGCCTGGAGTATTGGGGCGCGGGGCTACACCTTC.

The J gene is TRBJ2-2, the V gene TRBV7-3; 8 bases are a match to TRBD2. V lost 0 bases, J lost 5 bases, and 8 bases stayed unmatched. This CDR3 contains 17 residues. From germline, CDR1 is SGHTA and CDR2 FQGTGA. The chain's CDR3 is CASSLTGLAGRTGELFF. In DNA, the CDR3 is TGTGCCAGCAGCTTAACGGGGCTAGCGGGTCGGACCGGGGAGCTGTTTTTT.

V usage is TRBV3-1 (or the pseudogene TRBV3-2) and J usage is TRBJ1-1; the match to TRBD1 covers 7 bases. CDR3 length equals 15 residues. The J segment lost 5 bases and the V segment lost 3 bases, leaving 9 bases of the junction unmatched. CDR1 is LGHDT and CDR2 is YNNKEL in the germline V gene (reference sequence). This CDR3 is CASSHRAGGGTEAFF. The DNA for the CDR3 is TGTGCCAGCAGCCACCGTGCAGGGGGAGGTACTGAAGCTTTCTTT.

This sequence joins TRBV4-2 and TRBJ2-3; TRBD2 matches 9 bases. The CDR3 contains 17 residues. Germline assignment: CDR1 LGHNA and CDR2 YNFKEQ. The ends lost 0 bases at V and 3 bases at J; junction bases unmatched: 7. For the CDR3, the DNA is TGTGCCAGCAGCCAAGAGGGAAAAGCGGGGGGAACAGATACGCAGTATTTT. Amino acid sequence: CASSQEGKAGGTDTQYF.

The rearrangement links TRBV7-2 to TRBJ2-5, with TRBD1 matching over 7 bases. CDR3 length: 14 amino acids. The V gene end was trimmed by 5 bases and the J gene end by 5 bases; junction bases not matched to a gene: 8. CDR1 and CDR2 (germline): SGHTA, FQGNSA. CDR3 region: CASSLRQGRETQYF. For the CDR3, the DNA is TGTGCCAGCAGCCTACGACAGGGCCGGGAGACCCAGTACTTC.

The chain links TRBV6-5 to TRBJ1-1; D not resolved. The V end lost 5 bases, the J end lost 1 base, and 11 bases lay between the germline ends. This CDR3 has 14 residues. Germline values: CDR1 MNHEY, CDR2 SVGAGI. Here the CDR3 DNA reads TGTGCCAGCAGTAAAACAGACCGGAACACTGAAGCTTTCTTT. Amino acid sequence: CASSKTDRNTEAFF.

The chain is built from TRBV6-2 or TRBV6-3 and TRBJ1-5; D is unresolved. CDR1 MNHEY and CDR2 SVGEGT come from the germline V gene. V was shortened by 4 bases and J by 7 bases, with 11 bases between the two germline ends. This CDR3 is 13 amino acids long. CDR3 sequence reads: CASSSPFGQPQHF. CDR3 nucleotide sequence: TGTGCCAGCAGTTCCCCATTCGGGCAGCCCCAGCATTTT.

This clone was found once. The chain combines TRBV18 with TRBJ1-1; tentatively, D is TRBD1 (5 bases). The CDR3 has 13 residues. Germline CDR1 is KGHSH and CDR2 is LQKENI. V lost 4 bases and J 1 base, leaving 7 bases between the germline ends. The DNA of the CDR3 is TGTGCCAGCTCACAGACAGAGAACACTGAAGCTTTCTTT. Protein sequence: CASSQTENTEAFF.

V gene TRBV18 combines with J gene TRBJ2-7, with 9 bases lining up with TRBD1. Germline V gene sequence: CDR1 KGHSH, CDR2 LQKENI. V dropped 1 base and J dropped 2; count of bases not matched to a gene: 15. The CDR3 has 19 residues. For the CDR3, the DNA is TGTGCCAGCTCACCACAAAAAAACACCGGGACAGGGACCCCCTACGAGCAGTACGTC. This translates into CASSPQKNTGTGTPYEQYV.

The V and J genes are TRBV6-5 and TRBJ2-7, with TRBD2 as a possible D gene (6 bases). The CDR3 is 14 residues long. V lost 6 bases, J lost 7 bases, and 19 bases lay in between. Germline loops: CDR1 MNHEY, CDR2 SVGAGI. CDR3 residues: CASSRTVNGLEQYF. CDR3 coding DNA: TGTGCCAGCAGCCGTACGGTTAATGGACTAGAGCAGTACTTC.

The chain has TRBV5-5 and TRBJ1-5; D is perhaps TRBD1 (6 bases). Germline V lookup: CDR1 SGHKS, CDR2 YYEKEE (reference sequence). Trimming left V 0 bases short and J 5 bases short, with 9 bases between. The CDR3 loop spans 14 amino acids. CDR3 DNA sequence: TGTGCCAGCAGCTTGGCAGGGGACGATCAGCCCCAGCATTTT. As protein: CASSLAGDDQPQHF.

The chain carries TRBV7-2 and TRBJ1-6; unclear D gene. Trimming shortened V by 5 bases and J by 10 bases, and 9 bases separated the two germline ends. The CDR3 runs to 12 residues. CDR1 is SGHTA and CDR2 is FQGNSA in the germline V gene. The CDR3 spells CASSTTSSPLHF. In DNA form, the CDR3 reads TGTGCCAGCAGCACAACCAGCTCACCCCTCCACTTT.

J is TRBJ2-7 and V is TRBV3-1 (or the pseudogene TRBV3-2); 9 bases are shared with TRBD2. J gave up 2 bases and V 1 base, and 3 bases lay outside the gene matches. This CDR3 contains 15 residues. Germline V lookup: CDR1 LGHDT, CDR2 YNNKEL (reference sequence). CDR3 region: CASSQGLAGTYEQYF. In nucleotides, the CDR3 is TGTGCCAGCAGCCAAGGGCTAGCGGGAACCTACGAGCAGTACTTC.

This chain connects TRBV18 to TRBJ1-5; maybe TRBD1 (6 bases). The CDR3 consists of 14 residues. The germline gives CDR1 KGHSH, CDR2 LQKENI. Trimming removed 2 bases from V and 4 bases from J, with 9 bases in between. CDR3 sequence reads: CASSPDRSNQPQHF. The CDR3 region has the DNA TGTGCCAGCTCACCAGACAGGAGTAATCAGCCCCAGCATTTT.

The V call is TRBV19, the J call TRBJ2-1; TRBD2 aligns across 7 bases. The CDR3 covers 15 residues. The germline V gene has CDR1 LNHDA and CDR2 SQIVND (reference sequence). V shed 2 bases, J shed 10 bases, and the junction held 11 bases outside the gene matches. The CDR3 DNA reads as TGTGCCAGTAGTATACAGTCTAGCGGCCACTTGGAGCAGTTCTTC. Translated, it gives CASSIQSSGHLEQFF.

The V gene is TRBV18, the J gene TRBJ2-1, with D perhaps matching TRBD2 (5 bases). The CDR3 runs to 15 residues. CDR1 and CDR2 (germline): KGHSH, LQKENI. The V end was cut by 3 bases, the J end by 1 base, with 10 bases between. The CDR3 sequence is CASSPVRGSYNEQFF. The DNA of the CDR3 is TGTGCCAGCTCACCGGTCCGGGGATCCTACAATGAGCAGTTCTTC.

The gene calls are TRBV3-1 (or the pseudogene TRBV3-2) and TRBJ2-7; 9 bases are shared with TRBD1. This CDR3 contains 13 residues. V shed 10 bases, J shed 6 bases, and the junction held 10 bases outside the gene matches. Germline V gives CDR1 LGHDT, CDR2 YNNKEL (reference sequence). The CDR3 is CATGPGTGIEQYF. In DNA form, the CDR3 reads TGTGCCACAGGTCCCGGGACAGGGATCGAGCAGTACTTC.